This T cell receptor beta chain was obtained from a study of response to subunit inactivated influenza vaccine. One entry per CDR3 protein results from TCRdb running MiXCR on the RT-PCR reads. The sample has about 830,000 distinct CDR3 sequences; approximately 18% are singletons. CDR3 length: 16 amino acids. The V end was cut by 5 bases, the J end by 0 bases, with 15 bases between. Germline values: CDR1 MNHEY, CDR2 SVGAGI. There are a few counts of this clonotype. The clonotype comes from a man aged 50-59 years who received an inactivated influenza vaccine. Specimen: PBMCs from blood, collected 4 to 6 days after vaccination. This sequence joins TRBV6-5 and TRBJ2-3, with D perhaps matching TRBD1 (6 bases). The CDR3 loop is CASSPRRTASTDTQYF. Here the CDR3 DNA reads TGTGCCAGCAGTCCTAGACGGACAGCTAGCACAGATACGCAGTATTTT.